Listed here are 22 T cell receptor beta chains from one sample, sequenced in a study of blood T cell repertoires in COVID-19. The assay was immunoSEQ multiplex PCR, and TCRdb's table has in-frame clones only and misses some. Of 140,000 to 150,000 clones listed, about nine tenths were seen once; the top ten hold more than 2%. Sequencing was carried out using peripheral blood. The receptor source for this set is a human donor with COVID-19, enrolled during active disease. The donor label of this sample is uncertain.

This chain connects TRBV2 to TRBJ1-2, with D perhaps matching TRBD1 (5 bases). The CDR3 spans 14 residues. Germline CDR1 reads SNHLY; CDR2 reads FYNNEI. Trimming pared 6 bases from V and 3 bases from J, leaving 14 bases between. Here the CDR3 DNA reads TGTGCCAGCAGACCGACAGCCACCTACTATGGCTACACCTTC. It codes for CASRPTATYYGYTF.

The J gene is TRBJ1-1, the V gene TRBV3-1 (or the pseudogene TRBV3-2); 10 nucleotides agree with TRBD1. Looked up from germline, CDR1 is LGHDT and CDR2 is YNNKEL (reference sequence). After removal of 2 bases from V and 0 bases from J, the junction contained 6 bases not matched to a gene. CDR3 size: 17 residues. For the CDR3, the DNA is TGTGCCAGCAGCCAACAACGGGACAGGGGTCTGAACACTGAAGCTTTCTTT. Translation gives CASSQQRDRGLNTEAFF.

This clone was detected only a few times. This chain uses TRBV6-1 with TRBJ2-1; 7 nucleotides line up with TRBD1. Germline V gene sequence: CDR1 MNHNS, CDR2 SASEGT. V lost 1 base, J lost 6 bases, and 6 bases stayed unmatched. CDR3 length: 15 amino acids. The CDR3, as DNA: TGTGCCAGCAGTGAAGTGTTGGCAGGGGGCAATGAGCAGTTCTTC. Protein sequence: CASSEVLAGGNEQFF.

CDR3 in amino acids: CASSHFSGASSYNEQFF. The DNA of the CDR3 is TGTGCCAGCAGCCACTTCAGCGGGGCTAGCTCCTACAATGAGCAGTTCTTC. The chain employs TRBV14 and TRBJ2-1; 7 bases are a match to TRBD2. The V segment lost 3 bases and the J segment 0 bases; nucleotides outside the gene matches: 8. Germline V CDR1 and CDR2: SGHDN, FVKESK. The CDR3 sequence is 17 residues long.

The rearrangement links TRBV12-3 or TRBV12-4 to TRBJ2-1, with D hard to call. Trimming removed 3 bases at V and 8 bases at J, with 8 bases between. This CDR3 has 12 amino acids. The CDR3 DNA reads TGTGCCAGCAGTTTTCGCGTCGATGAGCAGTTCTTC. This gives the protein CASSFRVDEQFF.

This clone turned up a few times. The genes are TRBV12-3 or TRBV12-4 and TRBJ2-1, with D maybe TRBD2 (6 bases). This CDR3 region has 13 residues. V gave up 7 bases and J gave up 9 bases, with 16 bases separating them. CDR3 sequence (DNA): TGTGCCAGCAAAGGCGGGGAAAGGGGTGAGCAGTTCTTC. It is translated as CASKGGERGEQFF.

As regards this clone: The same CDR3 can be traced to other DNA sequences in this sample. The J gene is TRBJ2-7, the V gene TRBV3-1 (or the pseudogene TRBV3-2); 8 nucleotides match TRBD1. The CDR3 extends over 13 amino acids. V was clipped by 0 bases and J by 7 bases; unmatched bases: 2. Per the germline V gene, CDR1 is LGHDT and CDR2 is YNNKEL (reference sequence). CDR3: CASSQEGTGEQYF. In nucleotides, the CDR3 is TGTGCCAGCAGCCAAGAAGGGACAGGTGAGCAGTACTTC.

To note about this clone: A read error may produce the germline difference seen at one junction end. The rearrangement links TRBV28 to TRBJ1-5, with D unclear. The germline CDR1 and CDR2 sequences are MDHEN and SYDVKM. CDR3 length equals 16 residues. The chain's CDR3 is CASSLHLGVSTQPQHF. The CDR3 bases are TGTGCCAGCAGTTTACACCTGGGAGTTAGCACTCAGCCCCAGCATTTT.

The gene calls are TRBV7-9 and TRBJ1-2; a weak D match, TRBD1 (6 bases). CDR1 is SEHNR, CDR2 FQNEAQ, per germline (reference sequence). The V end lost 2 bases, the J end lost 5 bases, and 15 bases lay between the germline ends. The length of the CDR3 is 15 residues. CDR3 nucleotides: TGTGCCAGCAGCTTACACGGGGGGCAGAGGTATGGCTACACCTTC. Residues: CASSLHGGQRYGYTF. The whole variable domain, filled in from reference TRBV7-9 and TRBJ1-2, reads DTGVSQNPRHKITKRGQNVTFRCDPISEHNRLYWYRQTLGQGPEFLTYFQNEAQLEKSRLLSDRFSAERPKGSFSTLEIQRTEQGDSAMYLCASSLHGGQRYGYTFGSGTRLTVV.

The rearrangement links TRBV6-5 to TRBJ2-1; 12 nucleotides agree with TRBD2. The J segment lost 7 bases and the V segment lost 6 bases, leaving 4 bases of the junction unmatched. Looked up from germline, CDR1 is MNHEY and CDR2 is SVGAGI. The CDR3 covers 14 residues. This chain's CDR3 is CASSQGLAGNEQFF. In DNA form, the CDR3 reads TGTGCCAGCAGCCAGGGACTAGCGGGTAATGAGCAGTTCTTC.

V and J are TRBV4-1 and TRBJ2-5; 7 bases match TRBD2. CDR1 and CDR2 from the germline V gene are MGHRA and YSYEKL. With 1 base clipped from V and 5 bases from J, the junction kept 7 bases outside the gene matches. This CDR3 has 15 amino acids. The DNA of the CDR3 is TGCGCCAGCAGCCAAGTAAGCGGGGACGGTGAGACCCAGTACTTC. This translates into CASSQVSGDGETQYF.

This chain joins TRBV25-1 and TRBJ2-5, with 8 bases fitting TRBD1. The CDR3 is 15 residues long. Per germline, CDR1 MGHDK and CDR2 SYGVNS. V lost 6 bases, J lost 5 bases, and 11 bases stayed unmatched. The CDR3 DNA follows: TGTGCCAGCAGGTCAGGGGGCGCGGATCGGGAGACCCAGTACTTC. Residues: CASRSGGADRETQYF.

CDR3 in amino acids: CASSLGVGTLETQYF. In nucleotides, the CDR3 is TGCGCCAGCAGCTTGGGCGTTGGGACTTTGGAGACCCAGTACTTC. The genes are TRBV5-1 and TRBJ2-5; weak D call: TRBD2 (6 bases). V lost 0 bases and J lost 5, with 14 bases in between. The CDR3 is 15 amino acids. Germline values: CDR1 SGHRS, CDR2 YFSETQ.

The J gene is TRBJ1-5, the V gene TRBV5-6; possible D gene TRBD1, 6 bases. CDR3 length: 17 residues. From germline, CDR1 is SGHDT and CDR2 YYEEEE. The V and J ends lost 4 bases and 2 bases respectively, with 19 bases between them. Written as DNA, the CDR3 is TGTGCCAGCAGCCTGAGGGGGTATCCGTTCGGCAATCAGCCCCAGCATTTT. It codes for CASSLRGYPFGNQPQHF.

The rearrangement uses TRBV9 and TRBJ2-3; no clear D. V was shortened by 1 base and J by 2 bases, with 11 bases between the two germline ends. Germline V gene lookup returns CDR1 SGDLS and CDR2 YYNGEE. The CDR3 has 15 amino acids. The DNA of the CDR3 is TGTGCCAGCAGCGTATCGACTTTAGACACAGATACGCAGTATTTT. Its translation: CASSVSTLDTDTQYF.

V gene TRBV30 combines with J gene TRBJ1-4; perhaps TRBD1 as D (5 bases). Germline CDR1 is GTSNPN and CDR2 is SVGIG (reference sequence). The germline V and J ends were trimmed by 0 bases and 10 bases, with 18 bases remaining between them. CDR3 length equals 15 residues. CDR3 residues: CAWSVPGRAGGKLFF. The CDR3 nucleotides are TGTGCCTGGAGTGTACCGGGCAGGGCAGGTGGAAAACTGTTTTTT.

This chain links TRBV9 with TRBJ1-3, with D tentatively TRBD1 (6 bases). The CDR3 loop spans 17 amino acids. The V end lost 3 bases, the J end lost 0 bases, and 16 bases lay between the germline ends. Germline V gene lookup returns CDR1 SGDLS and CDR2 YYNGEE. CDR3 sequence reads: CASSGRTAGVSGNTIYF. The CDR3 DNA follows: TGTGCCAGCAGCGGAAGGACAGCAGGGGTCTCTGGAAACACCATATATTTT.

The V and J genes are TRBV14 and TRBJ2-3; TRBD2 aligns across 12 bases. Germline V gene data show CDR1 as SGHDN and CDR2 as FVKESK. The CDR3 loop spans 15 amino acids. With 2 bases clipped from V and 5 bases from J, the junction kept 2 bases outside the gene matches. The CDR3 DNA sequence: TGTGCCAGCAGCCAACTAGCGGGAGGGGGAGATACGCAGTATTTT. Translation gives CASSQLAGGGDTQYF. The whole variable domain, remainder taken from reference TRBV14 and TRBJ2-3, is EAGVTQFPSHSVIEKGQTVTLRCDPISGHDNLYWYRRVMGKEIKFLLHFVKESKQDESGMPNNRFLAERTGGTYSTLKVQPAELEDSGVYFCASSQLAGGGDTQYFGPGTRLTVL.

The chain joins TRBV5-1 to TRBJ1-2; D perhaps matches TRBD1 (5 bases). CDR3 size: 13 residues. V was pared by 0 bases and J by 2 bases, with 5 bases between. Germline V gene sequence: CDR1 SGHRS, CDR2 YFSETQ. DNA for the CDR3: TGCGCCAGCAGCTTGGCAGGGAACTATGGCTACACCTTC. Translating gives CASSLAGNYGYTF.

J is TRBJ2-7 and V is TRBV10-1; 11 positions agree with TRBD2. Losses at the gene ends were 6 bases for V and 6 bases for J; bases not matched to a gene: 10. Germline lookup yields CDR1 WNHNN and CDR2 SYGVQD (reference sequence). This CDR3 has 15 amino acids. The CDR3 loop is CASRGVSGGAGEQYF. In nucleotides, the CDR3 is TGCGCCAGCAGGGGAGTTAGCGGGGGGGCGGGCGAGCAGTACTTC.

This rearrangement joins TRBV5-6 to TRBJ1-3; possible D gene TRBD1, 5 bases. CDR3 size: 16 residues. V lost 4 bases to trimming and J lost 0 bases, with 14 bases between them. The V gene's germline CDR1 is SGHDT and CDR2 YYEEEE. CDR3 residues: CASSIRQTYSGNTIYF. The CDR3, as DNA: TGTGCCAGCAGCATAAGACAGACCTACTCTGGAAACACCATATATTTT.

The chain recombines TRBV12-3 or TRBV12-4 with TRBJ1-2; D perhaps matches TRBD1 (6 bases). Trimming cost V 6 bases and J 1 base, with 9 bases left between them. This CDR3 has 13 residues. The CDR3 coding sequence is TGTGCCAGCAGCTTCAGGGGTAACTATGGCTACACCTTC. This sequence encodes CASSFRGNYGYTF.